Sequencing of this T cell receptor beta chain was carried out in a study of T cells in localized non-small cell lung cancer. For this clone: Its antigen remains unidentified.

V was clipped by 0 bases and J by 5 bases, with 12 bases between them. CDR3 length: 14 residues. Germline V lookup: CDR1 SGDLS, CDR2 YYNGEE. Whole-study results and caveats: The greatest T cell clonality was found in uninvolved adjacent lung (higher than in tumor). Longer overall survival accompanied higher blood T cell density.

Produced via immunoSEQ multiplex PCR; TCRdb's table is partial and in-frame only. The sample lists approximately 30,000 clones, roughly 90% occurring once. This material consisted of peripheral blood, taken before any cancer treatment. The chain recombines TRBV9 with TRBJ2-7; a weak D match, TRBD1 (6 bases). This TCR was sampled from a woman aged 18-49 years with stage I lung adenocarcinoma. The CDR3 DNA reads TGTGCCAGCAGCGTAGGGGGGCGAGGGGACGAGCAGTACTTC. This gives the protein CASSVGGRGDEQYF.